This T cell receptor beta chain was captured by sequencing in a study of T-cell reconstitution after alpha-beta-depleted transplantation in children. Preparing the TCRbeta library involved the use of unique molecular identifiers. TCRdb reprocessed the PCR reads via MiXCR and lists one record per CDR3 protein. The table includes 350,000 to 450,000 distinct CDR3 sequences, less than 15% detected once. Trimming took off 3 bases at V and 5 bases at J, with 16 bases between the two ends. The CDR3 sequence is 15 residues long. In germline, CDR1 is LGHNA, CDR2 YNFKEQ. Sequenced here: PBMCs, sampled from the stem cell graft. The TCR sequence derives from a human donor who donated a stem cell graft to a child with Fanconi anemia. The chain carries TRBV4-2 and TRBJ2-5; possibly TRBD2 for D (5 bases). The CDR3 bases are TGTGCCAGCAGCCAGGAACACCTAGCCCGGGAGACCCAGTACTTC. Encoded protein: CASSQEHLARETQYF.